What follows are 17 T cell receptor beta chains derived from one specimen sequenced in a study of blood T cell repertoires in COVID-19. Clones were sequenced by immunoSEQ multiplex PCR, and TCRdb holds only the in-frame ones, with some missing. The sample gives tens of thousands of clones, around nine tenths of which show up once; less than 8% is in the top ten. Sequenced material: peripheral blood. The source of these receptors is a man aged 45-65 years with active COVID-19.

This chain uses TRBV19 with TRBJ1-3; maybe TRBD1 (6 bases). Trimming shortened V by 6 bases and J by 0 bases, and 12 bases separated the two germline ends. Germline CDR1 LNHDA, CDR2 SQIVND (reference sequence). The CDR3 is made up of 15 amino acids. CDR3 amino acids: CASRLQGGSGNTIYF. DNA for the CDR3: TGTGCCAGTAGGTTACAGGGTGGCTCTGGAAACACCATATATTTT.

The V call is TRBV6-2 or TRBV6-3, the J call TRBJ1-1; D unresolved. The CDR3 is 14 amino acids. Trimming took off 0 bases at V and 5 bases at J, with 10 bases between the two ends. Germline CDR1 and CDR2: MNHEY and SVGEGT. CDR3 protein: CASSYSSGGTEAFF. CDR3 coding DNA: TGTGCCAGCAGTTACTCGTCGGGTGGAACTGAAGCTTTCTTT.

V is TRBV3-1 (or the pseudogene TRBV3-2) and J is TRBJ2-1; D gene ambiguous. The CDR3 loop spans 15 amino acids. Per germline, CDR1 LGHDT and CDR2 YNNKEL (reference sequence). Trimming cost V 4 bases and J 1 base, with 11 bases left between them. The CDR3 coding sequence is TGTGCCAGCAGCCGGAAAGCGCGGTCCTACAATGAGCAGTTCTTC. Translation gives CASSRKARSYNEQFF.

The CDR3: CASSVDGTVNYGYTF. CDR3 DNA: TGTGCCAGCAGCGTAGACGGGACAGTTAACTATGGCTACACCTTC. The rearrangement joins TRBV9 to TRBJ1-2, with TRBD1 matching over 7 bases. In germline, CDR1 is SGDLS, CDR2 YYNGEE. J gave up 1 base and V 0 bases, and 3 bases lay outside the gene matches. The CDR3 length is 15 residues.

V usage is TRBV27 and J usage is TRBJ2-5; perhaps TRBD1 as D (6 bases). CDR3 size: 14 residues. Trimming removed 5 bases from V and 5 bases from J, with 15 bases in between. Germline CDR1 and CDR2: MNHEY and SMNVEV (reference sequence). CDR3 nucleotide sequence: TGTGCCAGCAGTCTCGGACAGTTAGGGGAGACCCAGTACTTC. Amino acid sequence: CASSLGQLGETQYF.

This clone was found a few times. The chain couples TRBV7-9 to TRBJ2-7, with 9 bases fitting TRBD1. Trimming at V came to 6 bases and at J to 9 bases, leaving 6 bases not matched to a gene. Germline CDR1 SEHNR, CDR2 FQNEAQ (reference sequence). This CDR3 region has 12 residues. The CDR3 coding sequence is TGTGCCAGCAGTTGGGGACAGGGCTGGCAGTACTTC. Translation gives CASSWGQGWQYF.

The chain has TRBV5-5 and TRBJ1-4; D is unresolved. The germline V gene has CDR1 SGHKS and CDR2 YYEKEE (reference sequence). Deletions cut 4 bases from V and 3 bases from J, with 13 bases between. CDR3 length: 15 residues. CDR3 nucleotides: TGTGCCAGCAGCCCCTCGGGGTCCTCTAATGAAAAACTGTTTTTT. Its translation is CASSPSGSSNEKLFF.

Concerning this clone itself: A read error may produce the germline difference seen at one junction end. This sample includes further DNA sequences coding for the same CDR3. This chain connects TRBV6-6 to TRBJ1-6; 7 nucleotides match TRBD1. Germline V gene data show CDR1 as MNHNY and CDR2 as SVGAGI (reference sequence). CDR3 length equals 16 residues. The CDR3 DNA follows: TGTGCCAGCAGTCCCCAACAGGGGAGTCAGAATTCACCCCTCCATTTT. This encodes CASSPQQGSQNSPLHF.

The chain joins TRBV3-1 (or the pseudogene TRBV3-2) to TRBJ2-7, with 9 bases aligning to TRBD1. The germline gives CDR1 LGHDT, CDR2 YNNKEL (reference sequence). V was pared by 1 base and J by 0 bases, with 4 bases of the junction left unmatched. The CDR3 extends over 16 amino acids. CDR3 in amino acids: CASSQARTGVSYEQYF. CDR3 sequence (DNA): TGTGCCAGCAGCCAAGCTAGGACAGGGGTCTCCTACGAGCAGTACTTC.

Details on this clone: Additional DNA sequences in this sample encode the identical CDR3. The chain carries TRBV7-2 and TRBJ1-1; D uncertain. The CDR3 loop spans 14 amino acids. Looked up from germline, CDR1 is SGHTA and CDR2 is FQGNSA. Trimming removed 1 base at V and 1 base at J, with 7 bases between. Written as DNA, the CDR3 is TGTGCCAGCAGCTTAGGTCGGGGGAACACTGAAGCTTTCTTT. This sequence encodes CASSLGRGNTEAFF.

The chain uses TRBV18 and TRBJ1-5, with D possibly being TRBD1 (6 bases). Per germline, CDR1 KGHSH and CDR2 LQKENI. The length of the CDR3 is 14 residues. Trimming cost V 4 bases and J 6 bases, with 13 bases left between them. CDR3 nucleotide sequence: TGTGCCAGCTCACTACACAGGGAAAGTCAGCCCCAGCATTTT. Translated, it gives CASSLHRESQPQHF.

V and J are TRBV23-1 and TRBJ1-1, with 8 bases fitting TRBD1. TRBV23-1 qualifies as an ORF whose function is uncertain. The CDR3 loop spans 16 amino acids. V lost 7 bases to trimming and J lost 0 bases; unmatched junction nucleotides: 10. The DNA of the CDR3 is TGCGCCAGCAACAGGGGGATTCCTTTCATGAACACTGAAGCTTTCTTT. As protein: CASNRGIPFMNTEAFF.

The V and J genes are TRBV28 and TRBJ2-5; TRBD2 is a possible D gene (6 bases). Trimming removed 3 bases at V and 5 bases at J, with 16 bases between. The germline V gene encodes CDR1 MDHEN and CDR2 SYDVKM. The CDR3 contains 15 residues. CDR3 DNA: TGTGCCAGCAGTTTGTCTAGCGCAGGTTTGGAGACCCAGTACTTC. This gives the protein CASSLSSAGLETQYF.

The table lists this clone with a few counts. CDR3 DNA: TGTGCCAGCAGCCCGCAGGGGTCTGTCTACAATGAGCAGTTCTTC. Translated, it gives CASSPQGSVYNEQFF. This chain connects TRBV7-8 to TRBJ2-1; a possible D gene is TRBD1 (6 bases). Germline V lookup: CDR1 SGHVS, CDR2 FQNEAQ. The CDR3 covers 15 residues. Trimming took off 5 bases at V and 3 bases at J, with 14 bases between the two ends.

CDR3 coding DNA: TGTGCCACCAGCGGGACAGTGGAGTCCTACGAGCAGTACTTC. Translated: CATSGTVESYEQYF. This chain uses TRBV15 with TRBJ2-7; TRBD1 matches 7 bases. The CDR3 consists of 14 residues. With V trimmed by 5 bases and J by 1 base, 5 bases remained unmatched. The germline CDR1 and CDR2 sequences are LNHNV and YYDKDF (reference sequence).

V and J are TRBV5-6 and TRBJ1-3; D gene ambiguous. V shed 4 bases and J shed 2 bases, with 13 bases lying between them. The CDR3 is made up of 15 amino acids. From germline, CDR1 is SGHDT and CDR2 YYEEEE. CDR3 amino acids: CASSPPGGAGNTIYF. Written as DNA, the CDR3 is TGTGCCAGCAGCCCCCCGGGCGGGGCTGGAAACACCATATATTTT. The variable domain in full, completed from reference TRBV5-6 and TRBJ1-3, reads DAGVTQSPTHLIKTRGQQVTLRCSPKSGHDTVSWYQQALGQGPQFIFQYYEEEERQRGNFPDRFSGHQFPNYSSELNVNALLLGDSALYLCASSPPGGAGNTIYFGEGSWLTVV.

The chain employs TRBV6-5 and TRBJ2-1; TRBD1 matches at 7 bases. Germline V gene sequence: CDR1 MNHEY, CDR2 SVGAGI. Trimming at V came to 5 bases and at J to 1 base, leaving 5 bases not matched to a gene. The CDR3 contains 15 residues. The CDR3 DNA sequence: TGTGCCAGCAGTCGACAGGGTTATTCCTACAATGAGCAGTTCTTC. Amino acid sequence: CASSRQGYSYNEQFF.